The rows below give T cell receptor beta chains drawn from one sample of a study of blood T cell repertoires in COVID-19. The protocol was immunoSEQ multiplex PCR, while the TCRdb copy is restricted to in-frame clones and leaves out a portion. Of under 200,000 clones listed, 84% were seen once; the top ten hold 2.5% to 3%. The specimen sequenced was peripheral blood. Every receptor here comes from a woman aged 80 or over with COVID-19, enrolled during active disease. The CDR3 runs from the conserved cysteine through the conserved F or W. The D gene is left open where the match is weak. Rows may omit the clone size; those that give it use once, few, many or a size class.

cdr3_length d_call j_call v_call clone_size cdr3_aa cdr3_nt
16 NA TRBJ1-6 TRBV4-3 NA CASSQTWGRWNSPLHF TGCGCCAGCAGCCAGACATGGGGGCGGTGGAATTCACCCCTCCACTTT
14 NA TRBJ2-7 TRBV18 NA CASSPGQGPYEQYF TGTGCCAGCTCACCCGGGCAGGGCCCCTACGAGCAGTACTTC
14 NA TRBJ1-3 TRBV28 NA CASRTGGPGNTIYF TGTGCCAGCAGGACGGGAGGGCCTGGAAACACCATATATTTT
13 NA TRBJ1-2 TRBV28 NA CASTPAGARGYTF TGTGCCAGCACCCCTGCAGGGGCGCGCGGCTACACCTTC
16 TRBD1 TRBJ1-5 TRBV19 NA CASTPKEGAGNQPQHF TGTGCCAGTACCCCCAAGGAGGGGGCCGGCAATCAGCCCCAGCATTTT
13 TRBD1 TRBJ1-1 TRBV7-3 NA CASSTRTGGDAFF TGTGCCAGCAGCACGCGGACAGGGGGCGACGCTTTCTTT
15 NA TRBJ2-4 TRBV7-9 NA CASSLSAQAKNIQYF TGTGCCAGCAGCCTTAGCGCTCAAGCCAAAAACATTCAGTACTTC
16 TRBD2 TRBJ2-1 TRBV7-6 NA CASSLASGGAGNEQFF TGTGCCAGCAGCTTAGCTAGCGGGGGGGCCGGTAATGAGCAGTTCTTC
15 TRBD2 TRBJ2-4 TRBV7-2 NA CASSLAYGGWDIQYF TGTGCCAGCAGCTTAGCGTACGGGGGGTGGGACATTCAGTACTTC
11 TRBD1 TRBJ2-1 TRBV29-1 NA CSVDRGGEQFF TGCAGCGTCGACAGGGGTGGTGAGCAGTTCTTC
18 TRBD1 TRBJ2-4 TRBV28 NA CASSFTGGPLVAKNIQYF TGTGCCAGCAGTTTCACAGGGGGTCCCCTTGTAGCCAAAAACATTCAGTACTTC
16 TRBD2 TRBJ2-3 TRBV5-4 NA CASSLALAGALDTQYF TGTGCCAGCAGCTTGGCCCTAGCGGGAGCGCTGGATACGCAGTATTTT
17 TRBD2 TRBJ2-2 TRBV7-2 NA CASSPRGLAGGSGELFF TGTGCCAGCAGCCCCCGGGGACTAGCGGGGGGTTCCGGGGAGCTGTTTTTT
13 NA TRBJ1-6 TRBV19 NA CASSIGGESPLHF TGTGCCAGTAGTATAGGGGGGGAGTCACCCCTCCACTTT
15 NA TRBJ2-7 TRBV7-8 few CASSPGPASDYEQYF TGTGCCAGCAGCCCTGGGCCGGCCTCTGACTACGAGCAGTACTTC
14 NA TRBJ2-2 TRBV9 NA CASSLDLGARELFF TGTGCCAGCAGCCTCGACTTGGGGGCCAGGGAGCTGTTTTTT
15 TRBD1 TRBJ1-5 TRBV6-6 NA CASSYDRGGNQPQHF TGTGCCAGCAGTTACGACAGGGGGGGGAATCAGCCCCAGCATTTT
15 NA TRBJ2-7 TRBV5-6 NA CASSLRGAPSNKQYF TGTGCCAGCAGCTTGCGGGGGGCGCCGTCGAATAAGCAGTACTTC
14 NA TRBJ2-1 TRBV6-2/TRBV6-3 NA CASSLVGAHNEQFF TGTGCCAGCAGTCTGGTGGGAGCCCACAATGAGCAGTTCTTC
15 NA TRBJ1-1 TRBV7-2 NA CASTFSSSLNTEAFF TGTGCCAGCACCTTCTCGTCTAGCCTGAACACTGAAGCTTTCTTT
15 TRBD1 TRBJ1-2 TRBV11-2 NA CASSQEPGQNYGYTF TGTGCCAGCAGCCAGGAGCCGGGACAGAACTATGGCTACACCTTC
15 TRBD2 TRBJ2-3 TRBV27 NA CASSPRTSGVNTQYF TGTGCCAGCAGTCCCCGGACTAGCGGGGTAAATACGCAGTATTTT
15 TRBD1 TRBJ2-7 TRBV9 NA CASSIGTGGSYEQYF TGTGCCAGCAGCATCGGGACAGGGGGCTCCTACGAGCAGTACTTC
12 NA TRBJ1-1 TRBV29-1 few CTCRDEDTEAFF TGCACCTGCCGCGATGAGGACACTGAAGCTTTCTTT
15 TRBD1 TRBJ1-2 TRBV18 NA CASSVTPGQVDGYTF TGTGCCAGCTCAGTCACACCGGGACAGGTGGATGGCTACACCTTC
15 TRBD2 TRBJ2-1 TRBV2 NA CASALDERGDNEQFF TGTGCCAGCGCCCTAGATGAGCGGGGTGACAATGAGCAGTTCTTC
11 NA TRBJ2-7 TRBV11-2 NA CASSYYYEQYF TGTGCCAGCAGCTATTACTACGAGCAGTACTTC
14 TRBD1 TRBJ1-3 TRBV2 NA CASSSQGAGNTIYF TGTGCCAGCAGTTCACAGGGGGCGGGAAACACCATATATTTT
11 NA TRBJ2-7 TRBV7-2 NA CASSPGYEQYF TGTGCCAGCAGCCCAGGCTACGAGCAGTACTTC
16 TRBD2 TRBJ2-1 TRBV3-1/TRBV3-2 NA CASSQRILAGDNEQFF TGTGCCAGCAGCCAGAGGATACTAGCGGGAGACAATGAGCAGTTCTTC
15 TRBD1 TRBJ1-6 TRBV5-4 NA CASSTWTGVNSPLHF TGTGCCAGCAGCACCTGGACAGGGGTGAATTCACCCCTCCACTTT
10 NA TRBJ1-2 TRBV25-1 few CASKNYGYTF TGTGCCAGTAAAAACTATGGCTACACCTTC
17 TRBD2 TRBJ2-3 TRBV10-3 NA CAIRGTSGGPSTDTQYF TGTGCCATCAGGGGGACTAGCGGGGGCCCTAGCACAGATACGCAGTATTTT
15 NA TRBJ1-1 TRBV9 NA CASSVVGQTNTEAFF TGTGCCAGCAGCGTAGTCGGACAGACGAACACTGAAGCTTTCTTT
14 TRBD2 TRBJ2-7 TRBV14 few CASSQVILAGRQYF TGTGCCAGCAGCCAAGTCATACTAGCGGGGCGCCAGTACTTC
11 TRBD1 TRBJ1-2 TRBV5-1 few CASRQGYGYTF TGCGCCAGCCGACAGGGCTATGGCTACACCTTC
16 NA TRBJ2-7 TRBV5-6 NA CASSPRGARHSYEQYF TGTGCCAGCTCCCCCCGGGGGGCCCGCCACTCCTACGAGCAGTACTTC
14 NA TRBJ2-5 TRBV24-1 NA CATSDYGLQETQYF TGTGCCACCAGTGACTACGGACTCCAGGAGACCCAGTACTTC
17 TRBD2 TRBJ2-2 TRBV9 NA CASSVVTRGGDTGELFF TGTGCCAGCAGCGTAGTCACCCGCGGGGGAGACACCGGGGAGCTGTTTTTT
13 NA TRBJ2-3 TRBV30 NA CAWAGGLADTQYF TGTGCCTGGGCCGGCGGGTTGGCAGATACGCAGTATTTT
14 TRBD1 TRBJ2-1 TRBV27 NA CASSFLGQGNEQFF TGTGCCAGCAGTTTTTTGGGACAGGGAAATGAGCAGTTCTTC
16 TRBD1 TRBJ2-7 TRBV18 NA CASSPRRTGGAYEQYF TGTGCCAGCTCACCTCGAAGGACAGGGGGGGCGTACGAGCAGTACTTC
12 NA TRBJ1-5 TRBV2 NA CASSEERETQHF TGTGCCAGCAGTGAGGAACGGGAGACCCAGCATTTT
13 NA TRBJ2-7 TRBV10-3 NA CAISGPQGYEQYF TGTGCCATCAGTGGACCACAGGGTTACGAGCAGTACTTC
14 TRBD1 TRBJ1-2 TRBV9 NA CASTKYQGDYGYTF TGTGCCAGCACCAAATATCAGGGGGACTATGGCTACACCTTC
14 NA TRBJ2-3 TRBV19 NA CASSLGGSTDTQYF TGTGCCAGTAGTCTTGGCGGGAGCACAGATACGCAGTATTTT
15 NA TRBJ2-3 TRBV7-9 NA CASRWVGALTDTQYF TGTGCCAGCAGGTGGGTGGGGGCCCTCACAGATACGCAGTATTTT
15 NA TRBJ2-7 TRBV6-6 NA CASSPPAAATYEQYF TGTGCCAGCAGCCCCCCAGCAGCGGCCACCTACGAGCAGTACTTC
10 NA TRBJ1-1 TRBV7-9 NA CASSLSEAFF TGTGCCAGCAGCTTATCGGAAGCTTTCTTT
16 NA TRBJ2-2 TRBV4-2 NA CASSQVVGRGTGELFF TGTGCCAGCAGCCAAGTCGTGGGCCGGGGCACCGGGGAGCTGTTTTTT
12 NA TRBJ1-5 TRBV28 NA CASSRGAIVQHF TGTGCCAGCAGCCGGGGGGCCATAGTCCAGCATTTT
15 NA TRBJ1-2 TRBV5-8 NA CASSLGDNINYGYTF TGTGCCAGCAGCTTGGGCGACAATATTAACTATGGCTACACCTTC
12 NA TRBJ1-1 TRBV12-3/TRBV12-4 NA CASRTMNTEAFF TGTGCCAGCAGAACTATGAACACTGAAGCTTTCTTT
14 TRBD1 TRBJ1-1 TRBV7-3 once CASSLEGGRTEAFF TGTGCCAGCAGCTTAGAAGGGGGCAGGACTGAAGCTTTCTTT
12 NA TRBJ2-3 TRBV3-1/TRBV3-2 NA CASSLYTDTQYF TGTGCCAGCAGCCTCTATACAGATACGCAGTATTTT
14 TRBD1 TRBJ2-7 TRBV2 NA CASSLQGAVNEQYF TGTGCCAGCAGTCTACAGGGGGCGGTAAACGAGCAGTACTTC
15 TRBD2 TRBJ2-7 TRBV27 NA CASSFVSGGGYEQYF TGTGCCAGCAGTTTTGTAAGCGGGGGAGGGTACGAGCAGTACTTC
15 TRBD2 TRBJ2-5 TRBV2 NA CASSDLAGVQETQYF TGTGCCAGCAGTGACTTAGCGGGAGTGCAGGAGACCCAGTACTTC
15 NA TRBJ2-7 TRBV28 NA CASSSGASQPYEQYF TGTGCCAGCAGTTCTGGGGCTTCGCAGCCCTACGAGCAGTACTTC
15 TRBD2 TRBJ2-3 TRBV10-3 NA CAIKGLAGVADTQYF TGTGCCATCAAGGGACTAGCGGGAGTTGCAGATACGCAGTATTTT